This T cell receptor (beta chain) was identified in a study of shared clonotypes between healthy human individuals. Turning to the study itself: Three plates each covered CD4 naive and memory; CD8 naive two, CD8 memory one.

Each sorted subset replicate got 200 ng genomic DNA, 25,000 to 35,000 genomes. Libraries were prepared by immunoSEQ multiplex PCR; TCRdb keeps only in-frame clonotypes and omits some of them. The sample carries about 2 million clones, about 95% recorded once. Regarding the study as a whole: With few donors, the genetic and exposure-history diversity represented was limited. It was observed that roughly 5.1% of naive CD4 clonotypes were shared across several donors.

In the case of this clone: Its antigen is still unknown. Other DNA sequences in this specimen translate into the identical CDR3.

CD45RO-negative, CCR7-positively selected cells formed the naive CD8 fraction, excluding terminally differentiated effector memory CD45RA+ cells. The sequence came from a man between 18 and 35 years old in good health. The sequenced material came from naive CD8+ T cells sorted from blood.

The CDR3 protein is CASSHLPANTEAFF. The CDR3 DNA is TGTGCCAGCAGCCATTTACCCGCGAACACTGAAGCTTTCTTT. The gene calls are TRBV14 and TRBJ1-1; D is uncertain. Germline V lookup: CDR1 SGHDN, CDR2 FVKESK. V lost 3 bases to trimming and J lost 1 base, with 9 bases between them. The CDR3 extends over 14 amino acids.